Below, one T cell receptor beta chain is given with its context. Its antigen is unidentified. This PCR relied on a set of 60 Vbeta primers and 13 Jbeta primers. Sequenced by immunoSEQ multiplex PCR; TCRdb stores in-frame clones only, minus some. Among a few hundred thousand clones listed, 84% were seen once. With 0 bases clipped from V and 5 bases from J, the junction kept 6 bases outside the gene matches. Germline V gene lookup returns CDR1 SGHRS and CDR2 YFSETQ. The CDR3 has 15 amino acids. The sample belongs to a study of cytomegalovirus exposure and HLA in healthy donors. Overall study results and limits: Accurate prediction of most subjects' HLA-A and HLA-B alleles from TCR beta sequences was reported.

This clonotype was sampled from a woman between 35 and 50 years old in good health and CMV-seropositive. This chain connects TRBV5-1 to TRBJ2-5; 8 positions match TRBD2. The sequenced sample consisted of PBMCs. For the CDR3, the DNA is TGCGCCAGCAGCTTGGCCCCGGGACTAGGCGAGACCCAGTACTTC. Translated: CASSLAPGLGETQYF.